These 18 T cell receptor beta chains originate from one sample sequenced in a study of shared clonotypes between healthy human individuals. Clones were sequenced by immunoSEQ multiplex PCR, and TCRdb holds only the in-frame ones, with some missing. The data contain about 1 million clones, about 74% of them seen just once; the ten biggest clones take up 1.5%. The sequencing input was memory CD4+ T cells sorted from blood. The subset is: CD45RA-negative fraction. The receptors originated from a man aged 18-30 years in good health.

This chain connects TRBV7-9 to TRBJ2-1; no firm D call. The CDR3 runs 14 residues. Germline-derived CDR1 and CDR2 are SEHNR and FQNEAQ (reference sequence). V was cut by 3 bases and J by 4 bases, with 10 bases left in between. The DNA for the CDR3 is TGTGCCAGCAGCTTCGCCATGTTATACAATGAGCAGTTCTTC. Translated, it gives CASSFAMLYNEQFF.

To note about this clone: The same CDR3 is also encoded by other DNA sequences in this sample. This sequence joins TRBV29-1 and TRBJ1-2; D remains ambiguous. The CDR3 loop spans 12 amino acids. Germline V lookup: CDR1 SQVTM, CDR2 ANQGSEA. V was pared by 6 bases and J by 4 bases, with 12 bases between. The CDR3 coding sequence is TGCAGCGTGCAACGGACGGCCTATGGCTACACCTTC. Encoded protein: CSVQRTAYGYTF. The variable domain in full, completed from reference TRBV29-1 and TRBJ1-2, reads SAVISQKPSRDICQRGTSLTIQCQVDSQVTMMFWYRQQPGQSLTLIATANQGSEATYESGFVIDKFPISRPNLTFSTLTVSNMSPEDSSIYLCSVQRTAYGYTFGSGTRLTVV.

This clone was picked up one time. The chain links TRBV19 to TRBJ1-5; a possible D gene is TRBD1 (5 bases). Trimming shortened V by 10 bases and J by 5 bases, and 21 bases separated the two germline ends. The CDR3 extends over 15 amino acids. Germline-derived CDR1 and CDR2 are LNHDA and SQIVND (reference sequence). The CDR3 region is CATINRGMGDQPQHF. Written as DNA, the CDR3 is TGTGCCACCATTAATAGAGGGATGGGGGATCAGCCCCAGCATTTT.

The V and J genes are TRBV5-1 and TRBJ2-7; D might be TRBD2 (7 bases). The V gene's germline CDR1 is SGHRS and CDR2 YFSETQ. Trimming removed 4 bases from V and 3 bases from J, with 20 bases in between. The CDR3 totals 16 residues. The CDR3 sequence is CASSGGVSGQHYEQYF. CDR3 sequence (DNA): TGCGCCAGCAGCGGGGGGGTCTCTGGACAGCACTACGAGCAGTACTTC.

This clone has at least ten counts. The CDR3, as DNA: TGTGCCAGCAGTTTATCAGGGGACAGGGTTCAGCCCCAGCATTTT. Amino acid sequence: CASSLSGDRVQPQHF. The chain is built from TRBV27 and TRBJ1-5; 9 nucleotides align to TRBD1. Germline V gives CDR1 MNHEY, CDR2 SMNVEV (reference sequence). The CDR3 runs 15 residues. V lost 0 bases and J lost 6; bases outside the gene matches: 3.

The V gene is TRBV5-3, the J gene TRBJ2-2; 8 bases are shared with TRBD1. TRBV5-3 is sorted into the ORF group, with uncertain function. The CDR3 runs 16 residues. V shed 4 bases and J 3 bases; nucleotides not matched to a gene: 8. DNA of the CDR3: TGTGCCAGAAGCCCGCGGACAGGGTCGTACACCGGGGAGCTGTTTTTT. Amino acid sequence: CARSPRTGSYTGELFF.

V and J are TRBV11-1 and TRBJ2-7, with D possibly TRBD1 on 5 matching bases. Germline assignment: CDR1 SGHAT and CDR2 FQDESV (reference sequence). V gave up 5 bases and J gave up 0 bases, with 17 bases separating them. The CDR3 is 16 amino acids. The CDR3 loop is CASSPLGAGHSYEQYF. For the CDR3, the DNA is TGTGCCAGCAGCCCTCTGGGCGCAGGGCACTCCTACGAGCAGTACTTC.

V gene TRBV7-9 combines with J gene TRBJ1-5; no firm D call. CDR3 length: 13 residues. Germline CDR1 is SEHNR and CDR2 is FQNEAQ (reference sequence). V gave up 3 bases and J gave up 4 bases, with 7 bases separating them. CDR3: CASSFLGNQPQHF. The DNA for the CDR3 is TGTGCCAGCAGCTTTTTAGGGAATCAGCCCCAGCATTTT.

The CDR3, as DNA: TGTGCCAGCACGGACGGACAGGGTGAGACCCAGTACTTC. Translating gives CASTDGQGETQYF. This rearrangement joins TRBV6-6 to TRBJ2-5, with 8 positions matching TRBD1. Losses at the gene ends were 7 bases for V and 5 bases for J; bases not matched to a gene: 6. The CDR3 has 13 residues. From germline, CDR1 is MNHNY and CDR2 SVGAGI (reference sequence).

The chain is built from TRBV5-6 and TRBJ2-7, with 7 bases fitting TRBD1. Germline V gene data show CDR1 as SGHDT and CDR2 as YYEEEE. V lost 7 bases, J lost 0 bases, and 10 bases stayed unmatched. The CDR3 runs 15 residues. This CDR3 is CASEEEGAASYEQYF. In DNA, the CDR3 is TGTGCCAGCGAGGAAGAGGGGGCGGCCTCCTACGAGCAGTACTTC.

The V call is TRBV7-9, the J call TRBJ2-7; 8 bases agree with TRBD1. Germline CDR1 is SEHNR and CDR2 is FQNEAQ (reference sequence). J was trimmed by 3 bases and V by 3 bases; bases with no gene match: 7. The CDR3 is 15 residues long. DNA for the CDR3: TGTGCCAGCAGCTTGGTTACAGGACAGGGCTACGAGCAGTACTTC. Translating it yields CASSLVTGQGYEQYF.

The chain recombines TRBV19 with TRBJ2-7; 9 bases are shared with TRBD1. V dropped 3 bases and J dropped 6; count of bases not matched to a gene: 21. CDR3 length: 19 amino acids. The germline V gene has CDR1 LNHDA and CDR2 SQIVND (reference sequence). The CDR3 DNA follows: TGTGCCAGTAGTATTAGGACAGGGGACACCCTGGGGGCCATTGGCGAGCAGTACTTC. Its translation: CASSIRTGDTLGAIGEQYF.

The chain combines TRBV19 with TRBJ2-3; 9 nucleotides match TRBD2. The CDR3 is 15 amino acids. J was trimmed by 3 bases and V by 2 bases; bases with no gene match: 3. Germline-derived CDR1 and CDR2 are LNHDA and SQIVND (reference sequence). CDR3 residues: CASSISLAGTDTQYF. The CDR3 nucleotides are TGTGCCAGTAGTATAAGCCTAGCGGGAACAGATACGCAGTATTTT. The full variable domain, in which reference TRBV19 and TRBJ2-3 provide the parts outside the CDR3, is DGGITQSPKYLFRKEGQNVTLSCEQNLNHDAMYWYRQDPGQGLRLIYYSQIVNDFQKGDIAEGYSVSREKKESFPLTVTSAQKNPTAFYLCASSISLAGTDTQYFGPGTRLTVL.

The rearrangement joins TRBV19 to TRBJ2-2, with TRBD1 matching over 10 bases. Germline assignment: CDR1 LNHDA and CDR2 SQIVND (reference sequence). The CDR3 has 14 residues. J lost 6 bases, V lost 10 bases, and 8 bases had no gene match. As DNA, the CDR3 is TGTGCCACCCTTAGGACAGGGGGATCCGGGGAGCTGTTTTTT. Amino acids: CATLRTGGSGELFF.

The V and J genes are TRBV5-1 and TRBJ2-2, with 8 bases lining up with TRBD2. The V gene's germline CDR1 is SGHRS and CDR2 YFSETQ. The junction had 5 bases not matched to a gene; V was cut back by 0 bases and J by 1 base. The CDR3 runs to 17 residues. Written as DNA, the CDR3 is TGCGCCAGCAGCTTGGAGTTTAGCGGGAAGAACACCGGGGAGCTGTTTTTT. Its translation: CASSLEFSGKNTGELFF.

The rearrangement joins TRBV9 to TRBJ1-2; D might be TRBD1 (5 bases). Per germline, CDR1 SGDLS and CDR2 YYNGEE. V shed 0 bases and J shed 14 bases, with 11 bases lying between them. The CDR3 sequence is 11 residues long. As DNA, the CDR3 is TGTGCCAGCAGCGTAGGAGGGACTTTAACCTTC. This translates into CASSVGGTLTF.

This clone was seen more than once but under ten times. V gene TRBV18 combines with J gene TRBJ1-5, with D unresolved. The CDR3 is 14 residues long. Germline lookup yields CDR1 KGHSH and CDR2 LQKENI. Trimming cost V 6 bases and J 1 base, with 10 bases left between them. DNA of the CDR3: TGTGCCAGCTCTCGGACGGAAAGCAATCAGCCCCAGCATTTT. Its protein product is CASSRTESNQPQHF.

This clone was counted only a few times. This rearrangement joins TRBV7-9 to TRBJ2-7, with D maybe TRBD1 (5 bases). Germline V lookup: CDR1 SEHNR, CDR2 FQNEAQ (reference sequence). This CDR3 region has 13 residues. Trimming pared 3 bases from V and 10 bases from J, leaving 16 bases between. The CDR3 here is CASSFPVGAFQYF. The CDR3 DNA is TGTGCCAGCAGCTTCCCGGTAGGGGCCTTCCAGTACTTC.